The 4 T cell receptor beta chains reported below all come from one sample, sequenced in a study of blood T cells in healthy people across ages. The use of a sample-barcoded 5' primer and a J-beta primer mix characterized a second PCR of roughly 6 to 12 cycles. One entry per CDR3 protein, called by TCRdb with MiXCR from the 5' RACE reads. Here the sample spans about 1.8 million distinct CDR3 sequences, 49% being singletons. The source material was blood. These receptors were collected from a woman aged 40 to 50 in good health.

This clonotype was picked up a small number of times. The CDR3 DNA follows: TGTGCCAGCAGCTTAGTTACATCCAGCACAGATACGCAGTATTTT. This translates into CASSLVTSSTDTQYF. V is TRBV11-2 and J is TRBJ2-3; D gene uncertain. CDR3 length: 15 amino acids. The V end lost 1 base, the J end lost 0 bases, and 8 bases lay between the germline ends. The V gene's germline CDR1 is SGHAT and CDR2 FQNNGV.

The chain employs TRBV6-2 or TRBV6-3 and TRBJ2-3, with TRBD2 as a possible D gene (6 bases). This CDR3 has 15 amino acids. V was pared by 3 bases and J by 2 bases, with 12 bases between. The germline V gene encodes CDR1 MNHEY and CDR2 SVGEGT. In DNA form, the CDR3 reads TGTGCCAGCAGTTATCTGGGACTCGACACAGATACGCAGTATTTT. Its protein is CASSYLGLDTDTQYF.

The genes are TRBV27 and TRBJ2-7; TRBD2 might be the D (6 bases). The CDR3 sequence is 17 residues long. Germline V CDR1 and CDR2: MNHEY, SMNVEV (reference sequence). Trimming cost V 3 bases and J 6 bases, with 24 bases left between them. CDR3 sequence (DNA): TGTGCCAGCAGTTTGGCCCCCTTCCCGGGACTGGGAATCGAGCAGTACTTC. As protein: CASSLAPFPGLGIEQYF.

Only a few counts were recorded for this clonotype. CDR3 sequence (DNA): TGTGCCAGCTGTGGGAGGAGCTCCTACGAGCAGTACTTC. Its translation: CASCGRSSYEQYF. The gene calls are TRBV5-6 and TRBJ2-7, with D tentatively TRBD2 (6 bases). Germline V gene sequence: CDR1 SGHDT, CDR2 YYEEEE. The CDR3 loop spans 13 amino acids. Trimming stripped 7 bases from V and 0 bases from J, with 11 bases between.